Presented here are 17 T cell receptor beta chains from one specimen sequenced in a study of Graves' ophthalmopathy and Graves' hyperthyroidism. Transcripts of RNA were the source for amplifying TCR beta CDR3 regions. First-round RT-PCR used HTBI primers; second-round multiplex PCR followed. TCRdb re-called the multiplex PCR reads with MiXCR, one entry per CDR3 protein. The sample shows around 1.1 million distinct CDR3 sequences, 36% of them seen only once. Sequencing was done on a sample of peripheral blood or thyroid tissue (not recorded which). These receptors came from an adult man with Graves' hyperthyroidism.

This chain links TRBV7-3 with TRBJ1-1; D is possibly TRBD1 (5 bases). V shed 6 bases and J shed 0 bases, with 14 bases lying between them. The CDR3 extends over 15 amino acids. Germline CDR1 and CDR2: SGHTA and FQGTGA. CDR3 protein: CASSPDSHMNTEAFF. The CDR3 DNA follows: TGTGCCAGCAGTCCTGACAGCCACATGAACACTGAAGCTTTCTTT.

This clonotype was observed a handful of times. This chain links TRBV10-3 with TRBJ2-6; D is perhaps TRBD1 or TRBD2 (5 bases each). The V gene's germline CDR1 is ENHRY and CDR2 SYGVKD. CDR3 size: 15 residues. The V end was cut by 2 bases, the J end by 11 bases, with 16 bases between. The CDR3 reads CAISERQGEVYVLTF. CDR3 sequence (DNA): TGTGCCATCAGTGAGAGGCAGGGAGAGGTCTACGTCCTGACTTTC.

This chain uses TRBV7-9 with TRBJ1-6; D gene ambiguous. The CDR3 covers 14 residues. V dropped 5 bases and J dropped 2 bases, with 7 bases sitting between them. The germline gives CDR1 SEHNR, CDR2 FQNEAQ (reference sequence). The CDR3: CASSADPYNSPLHF. The CDR3 DNA is TGTGCCAGCAGCGCGGACCCCTATAATTCACCCCTCCACTTT.

The chain combines TRBV7-9 with TRBJ2-2; tentatively, D is TRBD2 (7 bases). V lost 6 bases to trimming and J lost 7 bases, with 18 bases between them. Germline V gene sequence: CDR1 SEHNR, CDR2 FQNEAQ (reference sequence). CDR3 size: 15 residues. As DNA, the CDR3 is TGTGCCAGCAGTTTCATGAGGGGGGGGAGCGGGGAGCTGTTTTTT. Translating it yields CASSFMRGGSGELFF.

About this clonotype: Mismatch with germline at one junction end may stem from a read error. The V and J genes are TRBV19 and TRBJ2-6; 8 bases fit TRBD1. The CDR3 length is 18 residues. Germline V gene sequence: CDR1 LNHDA, CDR2 SQIVND (reference sequence). Here the CDR3 reads CASSIQAGGISGASVLTF. The CDR3 nucleotides are TGTGCCAGTAGTATACAAGCAGGGGGCATATCTGGGGCCAGCGTCCTGACTTTC. Together with reference TRBV19 and TRBJ2-6, the CDR3 gives the full variable domain: DGGITQSPKYLFRKEGQNVTLSCEQNLNHDAMYWYRQDPGQGLRLIYYSQIVNDFQKGDIAEGYSVSREKKESFPLTVTSAQKNPTAFYLCASSIQAGGISGASVLTFGAGSRLTVL.

This chain uses TRBV12-3 or TRBV12-4 with TRBJ1-5; D perhaps matches TRBD1 (5 bases). The CDR3 covers 13 residues. V was clipped by 6 bases and J by 3 bases, with 9 bases between them. CDR3 residues: CASSRDANQPQHF. In nucleotides, the CDR3 is TGTGCCAGCAGCCGGGACGCCAATCAGCCCCAGCATTTT.

This chain's CDR3 is CASSSTPNAEAFF. The DNA for the CDR3 is TGTGCCAGCAGTTCGACACCAAACGCTGAAGCTTTCTTT. This chain joins TRBV6-6 and TRBJ1-1; D is ambiguous. The CDR3 consists of 13 residues. Trimming cost V 4 bases and J 6 bases, with 12 bases left between them. In germline, CDR1 is MNHNY, CDR2 SVGAGI (reference sequence).

This clonotype was seen a handful of times. This chain connects TRBV20-1 to TRBJ1-5; possible D gene TRBD1, 5 bases. Germline CDR1 DFQATT, CDR2 SNEGSKA (reference sequence). The CDR3 runs 12 residues. The V and J ends lost 2 bases and 9 bases respectively, with 11 bases between them. For the CDR3, the DNA is TGCAGTGCTAGAAGCGGGGGGACGCCCCAGCATTTT. Protein: CSARSGGTPQHF.

This clonotype was detected only a few times. The V call is TRBV19, the J call TRBJ2-7; D remains unclear. Germline loops: CDR1 LNHDA, CDR2 SQIVND (reference sequence). The CDR3 runs 14 residues. V lost 6 bases and J 2 bases, leaving 14 bases between the germline ends. The CDR3 is CASSPRDATYEQYF. CDR3 sequence (DNA): TGTGCCAGTAGCCCACGCGACGCTACCTACGAGCAGTACTTC.

The genes are TRBV19 and TRBJ2-3; 8 bases line up with TRBD1. V dropped 9 bases and J dropped 1; count of bases not matched to a gene: 12. The V gene's germline CDR1 is LNHDA and CDR2 SQIVND (reference sequence). This CDR3 is built from 16 residues. DNA of the CDR3: TGTGCCAGCAGTTACCCCCCGGGACAGGGCACAGATACGCAGTATTTT. It codes for CASSYPPGQGTDTQYF.

This clonotype appeared many times. This chain connects TRBV2 to TRBJ1-5; 7 bases align to TRBD1. V shed 5 bases, J shed 6 bases, and the junction held 7 bases outside the gene matches. Germline loops: CDR1 SNHLY, CDR2 FYNNEI. The CDR3 is 14 residues long. The CDR3 loop is CASSKTGVGQPQHF. The CDR3 DNA reads as TGTGCCAGCAGTAAAACAGGGGTGGGTCAGCCCCAGCATTTT.

This clonotype was counted between two and nine times. The chain couples TRBV9 to TRBJ2-2, with D tentatively TRBD1 (6 bases). Germline values: CDR1 SGDLS, CDR2 YYNGEE. Trimming took 6 bases from V and 3 from J, leaving 12 bases between them. CDR3 length: 14 residues. The CDR3 nucleotides read TGTGCCAGCAAGGGGAAGGGGGACACCGGGGAGCTGTTTTTT. Residues: CASKGKGDTGELFF.

The chain recombines TRBV30 with TRBJ2-2; D might be TRBD1 or TRBD2, each matching 6 bases. The ends were cut back, 3 bases at V and 6 bases at J, with 14 bases in the middle. This CDR3 region has 14 residues. Germline values: CDR1 GTSNPN, CDR2 SVGIG (reference sequence). The CDR3 DNA reads TGTGCCTGGAGACAGGGATGGAGGGCCGGGGAGCTGTTTTTT. Translating gives CAWRQGWRAGELFF.

This clonotype was seen only a few times. A much larger clone differs by one base, so this may be a read error. The chain combines TRBV2 with TRBJ2-2; TRBD1 might be the D (5 bases). Germline assignment: CDR1 SNHLY and CDR2 FYNNEI. V gave up 2 bases and J gave up 6 bases, with 10 bases separating them. CDR3 length equals 14 residues. The CDR3 is CASSEQGLPGELFF. The CDR3 DNA reads TGTGCCAGCAGTGAACAGGGTCTCCCCGGGGAGCTGTTTTTT.

The chain recombines TRBV7-2 with TRBJ2-3, with D unresolved. Trimming shortened V by 2 bases and J by 6 bases, and 6 bases separated the two germline ends. Per the germline V gene, CDR1 is SGHTA and CDR2 is FQGNSA. The CDR3 totals 12 residues. The CDR3: CASSLSGDTQYF. As DNA, the CDR3 is TGTGCCAGCAGCTTATCCGGGGATACGCAGTATTTT.

This clonotype has a count of ten or more. The rearrangement links TRBV2 to TRBJ2-7; D unresolved. Germline CDR1 is SNHLY and CDR2 is FYNNEI. The CDR3 contains 14 residues. Deletions cut 7 bases from V and 0 bases from J, with 13 bases between. CDR3 DNA: TGTGCCAGCAACCTGAATGATCTCTCCTACGAGCAGTACTTC. Its translation: CASNLNDLSYEQYF.

This clonotype has at least ten counts. The chain links TRBV15 to TRBJ2-5; 11 bases line up with TRBD1. The CDR3 spans 15 residues. Trimming took 3 bases from V and 5 from J; bases not matched to a gene: 5. Germline CDR1 reads LNHNV; CDR2 reads YYDKDF (reference sequence). CDR3 residues: CATSRGDRGMETQYF. CDR3 coding DNA: TGTGCCACCAGCAGGGGGGACAGGGGGATGGAGACCCAGTACTTC.